This T cell receptor (beta chain) emerged from a study of siplizumab effects on memory and regulatory T cells (dated by TCRdb to the late 2010s). Concerning the study at large: The study examined how the anti-CD2 antibody siplizumab affects alloreactive T-cell subsets in allogeneic mixed lymphocyte reactions built from human PBMCs.

Sorted unstimulated T cells, along with proliferating T cells recovered from mixed lymphocyte reactions, underwent TCRbeta CDR3 sequencing. Fresh whole blood from fewer than twelve HLA-typed healthy donors was used to isolate PBMCs. To map where alloreactive clones came from, unstimulated CD4+ regulatory T cells were FACS-sorted. Spanning cysteine to phenylalanine, the CDR3 consists of 14 amino acids. Only the CDR3 region is kept as DNA, spanning 42 bases read in frame from base 1. V is reduced by 3 bases and J by 4 bases, leaving a spacing of 12 bases between them. The germline V gene encodes CDR1 MNHNS and CDR2 SASEGT. Here is what the overall study found, with its caveats: A naive or memory phenotype could not be assigned to roughly 80-97% of proliferating CD4+ or CD8+ clones. Of the alloreactive CD4+ clones that could be mapped, the Treg-derived share averaged roughly 69% with siplizumab compared with 25% to 30% in control reactions. The cumulative frequency of alloreactive sequences traceable to unstimulated CD4+ memory T cells was significantly reduced by siplizumab. Whether proliferating Tregs from siplizumab cultures actually had suppressive function was not functionally confirmed. Unstimulated naive T cells appeared more diverse than memory T cells, and naive cells seemed to contribute substantially to the alloresponse. Because sequences at frequencies below about 10^-5 were poorly captured, only a minor fraction of alloreactive clones could be mapped back to unstimulated subsets.

To prepare the library, the immunoSEQ multiplex PCR assay was applied. Approximately 100,000 TCR templates per sample were assayed on the deep sequencing platform. Genomic DNA extracted from sorted T cells was used for TCRbeta CDR3 sequencing. The source study handled its data this way. The R programming language was used for clonal analysis of the TCRbeta CDR3 data. Alloreactive CD4+ and CD8+ clones were identified by comparing unstimulated samples to CFSE-low samples taken after the reaction. Alloreactive CD4+ clones were assigned to regulatory or non-regulatory origin by matching sequences to sorted unstimulated Treg and non-Treg repertoires. Here the immuneACCESS table is served through TCRdb, limited to in-frame sequences with V and J called. Missing clones are a known gap in these copies; in checked studies unresolved V genes cover under half, and the rest lacks a known reason. V and J calls and clone size come straight from that table; D and trimming were deduced from the DNA. The sample yields 99,000 or so clones; nearly 95% were counted once. The ten largest clones take up about 0.62% of the sample.

About this clone itself: No antigen is known for it. No qualities accompany the bases; no much larger clone lies one base away.

This chain joins TRBV6-1 to TRBJ1-2; 5 matching bases give a weak D call of TRBD1. The sequenced sample was Tregs sorted from blood. This TCR was sampled from a human donor in good health. The CDR3 region: CASSELSGVYGYTF. DNA sequence: TGTGCCAGCAGTGAGTTGTCGGGGGTCTATGGCTACACCTTC.